Following are 9 T cell receptor beta chains from one sample sequenced in a study of regulatory T cells in long-lasting Graves disease (dated by TCRdb to about 2021). For both TCR sequencing and RNA sequencing, RNA was extracted from PBMCs using TRIzol. The raw public reads went through TCRdb reprocessing: fastp at Q25, MiXCR clone calling, in-frame beta chains kept. Rows with one shared CDR3 protein collapse into an entry with the most common genes and DNA. This sample gives over a thousand distinct CDR3 sequences in total; around 78% of them show up just once. Of the sample, over 7.5% is held by the ten largest clones. The source was peripheral blood mononuclear cells (PBMCs), collected with antithyroid drug treatment, in newly diagnosed or persistent Graves disease (not recorded which). The receptors here all came from a woman younger than 45 with Graves disease. Donor details come from another sample of the same person, matched by shared clones.

The rearrangement joins TRBV14 to TRBJ2-3, with TRBD1 identical over 9 bases. V shed 1 base, J shed 2 bases, and the junction held 1 base outside the gene matches. Germline values: CDR1 SGHDN, CDR2 FVKESK. CDR3 length: 15 amino acids. In DNA, the CDR3 is TGTGCCAGCAGCCAAGGACAGGGGGTCACAGATACGCAGTATTTT. Residues: CASSQGQGVTDTQYF.

This rearrangement joins TRBV4-3 to TRBJ2-7; D unclear. V was clipped by 0 bases and J by 1 base, with 13 bases between them. This CDR3 is built from 16 residues. Looked up from germline, CDR1 is LGHNA and CDR2 is YSLEER. The CDR3 DNA reads TGCGCCAGCAGCCAAGATTACGGCGACAAGTCCTACGAGCAGTACTTC. Translated, it gives CASSQDYGDKSYEQYF.

Here the CDR3 DNA reads TGTGCCAGCAGCTTAACGCAGGGTACCTACAATGAGCAGTTCTTC. Its protein is CASSLTQGTYNEQFF. The V gene is TRBV7-9, the J gene TRBJ2-1, with a weak D call TRBD1 (5 bases). There are 15 residues in the CDR3. V was shortened by 2 bases and J by 2 bases, with 10 bases between the two germline ends. Germline-derived CDR1 and CDR2 are SEHNR and FQNEAQ (reference sequence).

This chain connects TRBV20-1 to TRBJ2-3; D gene ambiguous. The CDR3 runs 14 residues. V was trimmed by 3 bases and J by 6 bases, leaving 16 bases between them. Germline V gene lookup returns CDR1 DFQATT and CDR2 SNEGSKA (reference sequence). CDR3: CSASSALLGDTQYF. DNA of the CDR3: TGCAGTGCTAGTAGTGCATTATTGGGGGATACGCAGTATTTT.

This chain uses TRBV29-1 with TRBJ2-7, with a weak D call TRBD1 (6 bases). The CDR3 is 11 amino acids. The germline V and J ends were trimmed by 6 bases and 3 bases, with 9 bases remaining between them. Germline loops: CDR1 SQVTM, CDR2 ANQGSEA. The CDR3 loop is CSVQGRYEQYF. CDR3 nucleotides: TGCAGCGTACAGGGCCGCTACGAGCAGTACTTC.

The chain recombines TRBV19 with TRBJ1-2; maybe TRBD1 (5 bases). The CDR3 runs 14 residues. The germline gives CDR1 LNHDA, CDR2 SQIVND (reference sequence). Trimming took off 9 bases at V and 4 bases at J, with 18 bases between the two ends. CDR3 sequence reads: CASRPTQGGYGYTF. DNA of the CDR3: TGTGCCAGCCGACCGACTCAGGGTGGCTATGGCTACACCTTC.

CDR3 amino acids: CSVSSGRATEQFF. For the CDR3, the DNA is TGCAGCGTTTCTAGCGGGAGGGCCACTGAGCAGTTCTTC. The rearrangement links TRBV29-1 to TRBJ2-1, with 12 positions matching TRBD2. V lost 5 bases to trimming and J lost 9 bases; unmatched junction nucleotides: 5. Looked up from germline, CDR1 is SQVTM and CDR2 is ANQGSEA. The CDR3 consists of 13 residues.

The chain is built from TRBV10-3 and TRBJ1-1, with TRBD1 as a possible D gene (6 bases). The CDR3 runs 13 residues. Germline-derived CDR1 and CDR2 are ENHRY and SYGVKD. Trimming removed 8 bases at V and 4 bases at J, with 14 bases between. As DNA, the CDR3 is TGTGCCATCCGTGGGGGCGAAGTCACTGAAGCTTTCTTT. This sequence encodes CAIRGGEVTEAFF.

This clonotype turned up a few times. J is TRBJ2-1 and V is TRBV28; D call uncertain. V lost 4 bases to trimming and J lost 3 bases, with 4 bases between them. Germline CDR1 reads MDHEN; CDR2 reads SYDVKM. This CDR3 comprises 12 residues. The CDR3 DNA is TGTGCCAGCAGTTGGGACTACAATGAGCAGTTCTTC. This gives the protein CASSWDYNEQFF.